Below are 3 T cell receptor beta chains sequenced from a single sample in a study of beta chain features in type 1 diabetes. Overall study findings and caveats: Significant though moderate, a shortening of TCRB CDR3s appeared in all four CD4+ subsets of Type 1 diabetes patients.

For these receptors, no antigen is known. Expressed TCRB transcripts were sequenced, since all the RNA that had been isolated was reverse transcribed. Here immunoSEQ multiplex PCR was the method, and the copy in TCRdb shows in-frame clones only, minus some. The sample contains more than 300,000 clones, around 8.5% of which appear only once. The sequencing input was central memory CD4+ T cells from blood. All receptors come from a young man with type 1 diabetes.

This clone was detected only a few times. The gene calls are TRBV7-6 and TRBJ1-1; D remains ambiguous. This CDR3 region has 13 residues. The germline CDR1 and CDR2 sequences are SGHVS and FNYEAQ. Trimming pared 2 bases from V and 0 bases from J, leaving 4 bases between. The CDR3 loop reads CASSLRLNTEAFF. The CDR3 DNA reads TGTGCCAGCAGCTTACGGCTGAACACTGAAGCTTTCTTT.

This clone occurred a few times. This rearrangement joins TRBV2 to TRBJ1-5; TRBD1 aligns across 7 bases. The germline gives CDR1 SNHLY, CDR2 FYNNEI. The CDR3 totals 14 residues. V shed 3 bases and J 6 bases; nucleotides not matched to a gene: 5. This CDR3 reads CASSDDRVGQPQHF. As DNA, the CDR3 is TGTGCCAGCAGTGACGACAGGGTCGGTCAGCCCCAGCATTTT.

This clone occurred many times. This rearrangement joins TRBV29-1 to TRBJ2-3, with D possibly being TRBD1 or TRBD2 (7 bases each). The CDR3 loop spans 14 amino acids. Germline lookup yields CDR1 SQVTM and CDR2 ANQGSEA. CDR3 residues: CSTSAGQLLDTQYF. The CDR3 DNA follows: TGCAGTACATCAGCGGGACAGCTATTAGATACGCAGTATTTT.